Below, 21 T cell receptor beta chains from the same sample are listed, as sequenced in a study of post-analysis software for immune sequencing data. The antigens these receptors bind are not known. The study's findings and limits: A few TRBV segments occurring more often in patients than controls included TRBV5-6, TRBV5-1 and TRBV20-1.

cDNA libraries of TCR beta carried unique molecular identifiers. TCRdb itself ran the PCR reads through MiXCR, one entry per CDR3 protein. The sample contains hundreds of thousands of distinct CDR3 sequences, about 50% of which appear only once. Sequencing used blood. These receptors all stem from a girl aged 10 to 17 with multiple sclerosis.

The sample holds a few counts of this clonotype. This chain joins TRBV30 and TRBJ2-7; D gene unclear. The CDR3 length is 16 residues. Per germline, CDR1 GTSNPN and CDR2 SVGIG (reference sequence). The ends were cut back, 0 bases at V and 3 bases at J, with 18 bases in the middle. The CDR3 protein is CAWSVPLGLGRYEQYF. The CDR3 nucleotides are TGTGCCTGGAGTGTCCCTCTTGGGTTGGGCCGCTACGAGCAGTACTTC.

This clonotype was seen more than once but under ten times. This chain joins TRBV29-1 and TRBJ2-7; D is unresolved. V lost 1 base and J 3 bases, leaving 4 bases between the germline ends. CDR1 and CDR2 (germline): SQVTM, ANQGSEA. The CDR3 runs to 11 residues. CDR3 DNA sequence: TGCAGCGTTGAAGTGGACTACGAGCAGTACTTC. Its protein is CSVEVDYEQYF.

This clonotype was counted only a few times. The chain is built from TRBV2 and TRBJ2-1; 8 bases match TRBD2. V lost 7 bases to trimming and J lost 5 bases; unmatched junction nucleotides: 10. The germline V gene has CDR1 SNHLY and CDR2 FYNNEI. The CDR3 has 15 amino acids. This chain's CDR3 is CASTVAGPRHNEQFF. The CDR3 DNA reads as TGTGCCAGCACCGTAGCGGGGCCGCGGCACAATGAGCAGTTCTTC.

The chain carries TRBV4-2 and TRBJ2-3; D gene uncertain. The V and J ends lost 0 bases and 2 bases respectively, with 6 bases between them. Germline CDR1 and CDR2: LGHNA and YNFKEQ. This CDR3 region has 14 residues. The CDR3 DNA follows: TGTGCCAGCAGCCAAGAGGCAAACACAGATACGCAGTATTTT. It yields the protein CASSQEANTDTQYF.

The chain combines TRBV7-2 with TRBJ2-1; 8 positions match TRBD2. V shed 2 bases and J 3 bases; nucleotides not matched to a gene: 6. This CDR3 has 16 residues. CDR1 and CDR2 (germline): SGHTA, FQGNSA. The CDR3 DNA reads TGTGCCAGCAGCTTACCGGGGCGGGAGGTCTACAATGAGCAGTTCTTC. Amino acids: CASSLPGREVYNEQFF.

The gene calls are TRBV12-5 and TRBJ2-7; D may be TRBD2 (6 bases). The germline V and J ends were trimmed by 7 bases and 0 bases, with 16 bases remaining between them. This CDR3 is 15 amino acids long. Germline loops: CDR1 LGHNT, CDR2 FRNRAP. This CDR3 reads CASVKFPGSSYEQYF. The CDR3 region has the DNA TGTGCTAGTGTTAAATTCCCCGGGAGCTCCTACGAGCAGTACTTC.

This clonotype has more than one count but fewer than ten. The rearrangement links TRBV7-2 to TRBJ1-4; 7 nucleotides match TRBD1. The CDR3 is 20 residues long. With V trimmed by 5 bases and J by 7 bases, 25 bases remained unmatched. Germline CDR1 is SGHTA and CDR2 is FQGNSA. The CDR3 spells CASSPGRGRGKVLSSEKLFF. The CDR3 nucleotides read TGTGCCAGCAGCCCAGGGAGGGGGCGCGGTAAGGTGCTATCGTCTGAAAAACTGTTTTTT.

CDR3 nucleotides: TGTGCCAGCAGGAAATTCCGGAACAGGGACTACGAGCAGTACTTC. Encoded protein: CASRKFRNRDYEQYF. The chain couples TRBV6-5 to TRBJ2-7; possible D gene TRBD1, 6 bases. CDR1 MNHEY and CDR2 SVGAGI come from the germline V gene. The CDR3 is 15 amino acids. V gave up 6 bases and J gave up 3 bases, with 18 bases separating them.

V usage is TRBV5-1 and J usage is TRBJ2-5; TRBD2 agrees at 8 bases. Germline loops: CDR1 SGHRS, CDR2 YFSETQ. The CDR3 has 18 amino acids. V was clipped by 0 bases and J by 4 bases; unmatched bases: 14. CDR3 DNA: TGCGCCAGCAGCTTGGTTCCAGCGGGAGCCTCCGGGGGAGAGACCCAGTACTTC. Translation: CASSLVPAGASGGETQYF.

This clonotype was seen only a few times. V and J are TRBV3-1 and TRBJ2-5, with 13 nucleotides matching TRBD2. The germline gives CDR1 LGHDT, CDR2 YNNKEL (reference sequence). With 2 bases clipped from V and 5 bases from J, the junction kept 5 bases outside the gene matches. The CDR3 is made up of 16 amino acids. CDR3 DNA: TGTGCCAGCAGCCAACCGACTAGCGGGGGGCGGGAGACCCAGTACTTC. It translates to CASSQPTSGGRETQYF.

The CDR3 spells CSARGDRALYEQYF. In nucleotides, the CDR3 is TGCAGTGCTAGAGGGGACAGGGCGCTCTACGAGCAGTACTTC. The chain carries TRBV20-1 and TRBJ2-7; the match to TRBD1 covers 9 bases. Losses at the gene ends were 1 base for V and 3 bases for J; bases not matched to a gene: 4. This CDR3 is built from 14 residues. Germline CDR1 is DFQATT and CDR2 is SNEGSKA (reference sequence).

The rearrangement joins TRBV9 to TRBJ2-6; a weak D match, TRBD1 (5 bases). CDR3 length equals 17 residues. Per germline, CDR1 SGDLS and CDR2 YYNGEE. Trimming stripped 0 bases from V and 2 bases from J, with 12 bases between. The CDR3 region is CASSVGSGLTGANVLTF. The CDR3 region has the DNA TGTGCCAGCAGCGTAGGATCAGGGCTAACTGGGGCCAACGTCCTGACTTTC.

This clonotype was seen a few times. The chain uses TRBV27 and TRBJ1-2, with D possibly being TRBD1 (5 bases). Germline CDR1 reads MNHEY; CDR2 reads SMNVEV (reference sequence). Trimming removed 6 bases from V and 4 bases from J, with 12 bases in between. This CDR3 comprises 13 residues. The CDR3 DNA is TGTGCCAGCAGGATCGGGGCCTTCTATGGCTACACCTTC. This translates into CASRIGAFYGYTF.

CDR3 DNA sequence: TGTGCCACCCATGGACAGAATGAAGAGACCCAGTACTTC. This gives the protein CATHGQNEETQYF. The V gene is TRBV10-3, the J gene TRBJ2-5; TRBD1 is a possible D gene (6 bases). The CDR3 is 13 amino acids. CDR1 is ENHRY and CDR2 is SYGVKD in the germline V gene. V lost 10 bases and J lost 3, with 15 bases in between.

The CDR3 bases are TGTGCCAGCTCAATCACGGCAGCTAGCACAGATACGCAGTATTTT. The encoded protein is CASSITAASTDTQYF. J is TRBJ2-3 and V is TRBV18; D unclear. Germline CDR1 KGHSH, CDR2 LQKENI. The CDR3 extends over 15 amino acids. V gave up 5 bases and J gave up 0 bases, with 12 bases separating them.

The J gene is TRBJ2-1, the V gene TRBV20-1; 11 bases align to TRBD1. CDR1 is DFQATT and CDR2 is SNEGSKA in the germline V gene (reference sequence). This CDR3 has 14 amino acids. V gave up 5 bases and J gave up 4 bases; unmatched junction bases: 4. This chain's CDR3 is CSAAGTGGYNEQFF. The CDR3 DNA reads TGCAGTGCTGCCGGGACAGGGGGGTACAATGAGCAGTTCTTC.

The chain has TRBV27 and TRBJ2-3; 7 bases align to TRBD2. This CDR3 has 15 amino acids. The germline gives CDR1 MNHEY, CDR2 SMNVEV (reference sequence). V was pared by 3 bases and J by 3 bases, with 6 bases of the junction left unmatched. The DNA for the CDR3 is TGTGCCAGCAGTTTCGGTTTCGGGGGGACAGATACGCAGTATTTT. Translated: CASSFGFGGTDTQYF.

Regarding this clonotype: At one of its ends the junction is not consistent with the germline gene, which may arise from a read error. The CDR3 DNA sequence: TGCGCCAGCGGACTAGCGGGATCGTACGAGCAGTACTTC. Translation: CASGLAGSYEQYF. The rearrangement joins TRBV7-9 to TRBJ2-7, with 12 bases fitting TRBD2. Germline V lookup: CDR1 SEHNR, CDR2 FQNEAQ (reference sequence). The CDR3 has 13 residues.

This chain connects TRBV10-3 to TRBJ2-7; TRBD2 agrees at 7 bases. Per germline, CDR1 ENHRY and CDR2 SYGVKD. The CDR3 length is 17 residues. Losses at the gene ends were 0 bases for V and 1 base for J; bases not matched to a gene: 9. CDR3 nucleotide sequence: TGTGCCATCAGTGAGTCTGGGGCTAGCGGACCTTCCTACGAGCAGTACTTC. Its translation is CAISESGASGPSYEQYF.

This rearrangement joins TRBV29-1 to TRBJ2-1; 10 bases line up with TRBD2. This CDR3 region has 13 residues. Unmatched junction bases numbered 4, after V lost 2 bases and J lost 9 bases. Germline V gives CDR1 SQVTM, CDR2 ANQGSEA. CDR3 amino acids: CSVELLAGVEQFF. CDR3 DNA sequence: TGCAGCGTTGAACTGCTAGCGGGAGTTGAGCAGTTCTTC.

CDR3 nucleotides: TGTGCCAGCAGTCCGTACCGGGACAGGGAATACGAGCAGTACTTC. Protein product: CASSPYRDREYEQYF. The chain recombines TRBV6-5 with TRBJ2-7; 9 bases align to TRBD1. The CDR3 is 15 residues long. Germline lookup yields CDR1 MNHEY and CDR2 SVGAGI. J was trimmed by 4 bases and V by 5 bases; bases with no gene match: 9.